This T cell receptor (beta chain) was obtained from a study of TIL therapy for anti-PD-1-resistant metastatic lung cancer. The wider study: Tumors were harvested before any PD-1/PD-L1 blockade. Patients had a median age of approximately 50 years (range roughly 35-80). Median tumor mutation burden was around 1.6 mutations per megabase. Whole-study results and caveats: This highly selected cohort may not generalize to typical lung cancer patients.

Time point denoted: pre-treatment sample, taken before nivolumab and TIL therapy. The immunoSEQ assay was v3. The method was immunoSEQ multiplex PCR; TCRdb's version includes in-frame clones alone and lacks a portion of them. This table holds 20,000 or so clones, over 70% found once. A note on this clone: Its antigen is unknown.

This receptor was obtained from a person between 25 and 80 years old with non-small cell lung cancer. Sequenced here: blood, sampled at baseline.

CDR3 protein: CASSSQGFYNSPLHF. CDR3 nucleotide sequence: TGTGCCAGCAGCTCCCAGGGGTTCTATAATTCACCCCTCCACTTT. This chain connects TRBV5-6 to TRBJ1-6; D is perhaps TRBD1 (6 bases). The CDR3 is made up of 15 amino acids. The V end was cut by 3 bases, the J end by 3 bases, with 10 bases between. CDR1 is SGHDT and CDR2 is YYEEEE in the germline V gene.